This T cell receptor (beta chain) originates from a study of response to subunit inactivated influenza vaccine. Findings and limits, study-wide: A suggestion made by the authors is that each seasonal influenza vaccination recruits few new T cells.

TCRdb itself ran the RT-PCR reads through MiXCR, one entry per CDR3 protein. This sample carries 600,000 to 850,000 distinct CDR3 sequences, 13% to 15% of them seen once, and the ten largest clones take roughly 7.6%. This clonotype appeared a few times. Its antigen is unknown. This sequence was found in a man aged 45 to 65 who received an inactivated influenza vaccine. The source was PBMCs from blood, collected 14 days before vaccination.

The CDR3 DNA follows: TGTGCCAGCAGCCATATGGACAGGTTCTATGGCTACACCTTC. It encodes CASSHMDRFYGYTF. This chain connects TRBV7-9 to TRBJ1-2, with TRBD1 matching over 7 bases. V trimming: 5 bases; J trimming: 4 bases; junction bases outside the gene matches: 7. The CDR3 has 14 residues. Germline-derived CDR1 and CDR2 are SEHNR and FQNEAQ (reference sequence).